This T cell receptor beta chain was sequenced during a study of T cell responses to AZD1222 COVID-19 vaccine. There are 13 residues in the CDR3. The germline V gene encodes CDR1 SGHVS and CDR2 FQNEAQ. V shed 5 bases, J shed 8 bases, and the junction held 6 bases outside the gene matches. Generated by immunoSEQ multiplex PCR, the TCRdb table keeps only in-frame clones and is missing some. This sample has 54,000 or so clones, with around 92% found just once. The sequencing here drew on peripheral blood, taken on day 0 of AZD1222 vaccination. This TCR was recovered from an adult in good health. The V call is TRBV7-8, the J call TRBJ2-1, with 7 bases identical to TRBD2. In DNA form, the CDR3 reads TGTGCCAGCAGCCACAGACTAGCCCATGAGCAGTTCTTC. Protein product: CASSHRLAHEQFF.